This TCR beta chain was observed in a study of blood T cell repertoires in COVID-19. Across the study: There were acute and convalescent COVID-19 samples, and they came from the United States, Italy and Spain.

Clones were read by immunoSEQ multiplex PCR, and TCRdb kept only the in-frame ones, dropping some. The top ten clones hold 9.5% to 12% of a sample with some 270,000 clones, 80% to 90% of them seen once. Germline lookup yields CDR1 SGDLS and CDR2 YYNGEE. This CDR3 spans 12 amino acids. With V trimmed by 4 bases and J by 11 bases, 2 bases remained unmatched. The chain employs TRBV9 and TRBJ1-6; 8 bases align to TRBD1. This receptor was identified in a woman in her 70s with acute or convalescent COVID-19. Material: peripheral blood. CDR3 protein: CASSSTGAPLHF. DNA for the CDR3: TGTGCCAGCAGCTCGACAGGGGCACCCCTCCACTTT.